This T cell receptor (beta chain) was identified in a study of blood T cell repertoires in COVID-19. TCRdb's table, derived via immunoSEQ multiplex PCR, lists solely in-frame clones and lacks some. The sample contains some 270,000 clones, approximately 83% of which appear only once. The trim removed 2 bases at V and 5 bases at J, leaving 3 bases unmatched. Per germline, CDR1 SQVTM and CDR2 ANQGSEA. This CDR3 is 13 amino acids long. Sequencing was done on a sample of PBMCs or T cells enriched from blood (not recorded which). The chain has TRBV29-1 and TRBJ2-4, with 7 bases lining up with TRBD1. This receptor was identified in a woman in her twenties or thirties who had recovered from COVID-19. CDR3 nucleotides: TGCAGCGTTGAAAGGGACAGAGAAAACATTCAGTACTTC. Translating gives CSVERDRENIQYF. Filled out from reference TRBV29-1 and TRBJ2-4, the complete variable domain reads SAVISQKPSRDICQRGTSLTIQCQVDSQVTMMFWYRQQPGQSLTLIATANQGSEATYESGFVIDKFPISRPNLTFSTLTVSNMSPEDSSIYLCSVERDRENIQYFGAGTRLSVL.